The TCR beta chain under discussion was sequenced for a study of cytomegalovirus exposure and HLA in healthy donors. Study-level results: Among donors in an Asian-associated ancestry cluster, a later analysis reportedly found fewer N-insertions than the roughly 610-donor mean. The investigators catalogued some 160 TCR beta chains as cytomegalovirus-associated. The records held CMV serostatus as the only immune exposure information.

This clone appeared once. The antigen remains undetermined. This CDR3 comprises 16 residues. V dropped 1 base and J dropped 3; count of bases not matched to a gene: 5. Germline loops: CDR1 SGHTA, CDR2 FQGNSA. These donors counted as nominally healthy when sampled, but unrecorded immune exposures were likely. The PCR was carried out with 60 Vbeta primers and 13 Jbeta primers. Data came from immunoSEQ multiplex PCR; TCRdb stores just in-frame clones and leaves some out. The data show about 130,000 clones, with under 85% seen just once and 4% to 4.5% held by the top ten. Sequencing was done on a sample of PBMCs. This chain connects TRBV7-2 to TRBJ2-1; 8 bases are a match to TRBD2. The source is a woman aged 45-60 years in good health and CMV-seropositive. DNA for the CDR3: TGTGCCAGCAGCTTAGTTTTGGGACTAGTCTACAATGAGCAGTTCTTC. It specifies CASSLVLGLVYNEQFF.